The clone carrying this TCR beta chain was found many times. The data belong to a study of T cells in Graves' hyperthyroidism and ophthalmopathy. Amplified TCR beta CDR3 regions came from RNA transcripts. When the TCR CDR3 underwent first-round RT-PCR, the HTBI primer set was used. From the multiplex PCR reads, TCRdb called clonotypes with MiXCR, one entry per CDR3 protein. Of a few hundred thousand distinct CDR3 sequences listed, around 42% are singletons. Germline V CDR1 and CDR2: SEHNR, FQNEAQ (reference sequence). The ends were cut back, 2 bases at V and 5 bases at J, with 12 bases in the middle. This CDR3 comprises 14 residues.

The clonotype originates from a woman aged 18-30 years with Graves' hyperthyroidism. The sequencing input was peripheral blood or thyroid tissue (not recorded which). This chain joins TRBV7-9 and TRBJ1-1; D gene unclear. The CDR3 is CASSLPLLGTEAFF. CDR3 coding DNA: TGTGCCAGCAGCTTACCCCTCTTAGGGACTGAAGCTTTCTTT.